This T cell receptor beta chain was captured by sequencing in a study of blood T cell repertoires in COVID-19. About the study: Researchers got acute and convalescent COVID-19 samples from the United States, Italy and Spain. PBMCs, B-cell-depleted T cells, or T cells provided the cDNA or gDNA that made up the material.

Original data processing: How many nucleated cells were present was estimated from reference gene primer amplification. TCRdb keeps only in-frame clones here, not all; method: immunoSEQ multiplex PCR. V and J calls and clone size follow that table, whereas D and trimming were derived from the DNA. The table has approximately 74,000 clones, 84% seen once; the top ten hold around a third. With 2 bases clipped from V and 0 bases from J, the junction kept 5 bases outside the gene matches. Germline CDR1 and CDR2: MNHEY and SVGEGT. This CDR3 comprises 16 residues. This TCR came from a man aged 70 or older with acute or convalescent COVID-19. The V call is TRBV6-2 or TRBV6-3, the J call TRBJ1-2, with TRBD1 matching 8 bases. Sequenced sample: peripheral blood. As DNA, the CDR3 is TGTGCCAGCAGTTACGGGGGACAGGAGGCTAACTATGGCTACACCTTC. It specifies CASSYGGQEANYGYTF.